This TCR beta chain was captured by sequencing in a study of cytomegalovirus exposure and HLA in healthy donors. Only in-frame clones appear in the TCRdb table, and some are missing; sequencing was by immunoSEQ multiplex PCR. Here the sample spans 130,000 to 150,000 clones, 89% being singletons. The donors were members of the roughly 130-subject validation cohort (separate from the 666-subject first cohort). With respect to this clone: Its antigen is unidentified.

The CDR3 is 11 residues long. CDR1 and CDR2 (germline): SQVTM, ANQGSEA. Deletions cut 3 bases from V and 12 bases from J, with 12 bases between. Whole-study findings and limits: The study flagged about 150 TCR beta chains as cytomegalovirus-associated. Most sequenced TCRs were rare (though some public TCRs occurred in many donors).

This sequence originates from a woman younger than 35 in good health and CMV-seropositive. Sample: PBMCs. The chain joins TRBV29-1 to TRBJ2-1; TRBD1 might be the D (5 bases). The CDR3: CSVDRARGQFF. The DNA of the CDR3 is TGCAGCGTTGACAGGGCAAGAGGGCAGTTCTTC.